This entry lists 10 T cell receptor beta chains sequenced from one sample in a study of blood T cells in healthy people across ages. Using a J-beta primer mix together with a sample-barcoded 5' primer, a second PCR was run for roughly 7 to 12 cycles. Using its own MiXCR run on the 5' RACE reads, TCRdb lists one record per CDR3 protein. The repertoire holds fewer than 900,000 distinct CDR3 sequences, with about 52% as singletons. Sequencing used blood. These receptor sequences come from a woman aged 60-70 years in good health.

In nucleotides, the CDR3 is TGTGCCAGCAGTCAAACAGGGGGGGACGAAAAACTGTTTTTT. It yields the protein CASSQTGGDEKLFF. The rearrangement joins TRBV12-3 or TRBV12-4 to TRBJ1-4, with 8 bases matching TRBD1. V lost 5 bases and J lost 8; bases outside the gene matches: 7. The CDR3 is 14 amino acids.

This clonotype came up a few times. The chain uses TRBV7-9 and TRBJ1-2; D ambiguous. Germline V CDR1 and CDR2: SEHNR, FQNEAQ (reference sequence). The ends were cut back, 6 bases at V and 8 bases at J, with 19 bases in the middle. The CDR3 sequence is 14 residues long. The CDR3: CASSRDLLGAGYTF. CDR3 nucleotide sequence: TGTGCCAGCAGTCGCGACCTCCTCGGCGCGGGCTACACCTTC.

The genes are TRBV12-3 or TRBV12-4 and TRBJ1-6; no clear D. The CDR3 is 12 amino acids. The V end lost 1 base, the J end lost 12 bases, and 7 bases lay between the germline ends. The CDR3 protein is CASSLGPRPLHF. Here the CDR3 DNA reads TGTGCCAGCAGTTTAGGCCCTAGACCCCTCCACTTT.

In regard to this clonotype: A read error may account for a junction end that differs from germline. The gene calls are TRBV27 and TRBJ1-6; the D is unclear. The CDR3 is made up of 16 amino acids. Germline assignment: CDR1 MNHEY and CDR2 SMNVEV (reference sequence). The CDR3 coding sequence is TGTGCCAGCAGTTTAGCGCCTACGGGCCGGAATTCACCCCACCACTTT. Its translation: CASSLAPTGRNSPHHF.

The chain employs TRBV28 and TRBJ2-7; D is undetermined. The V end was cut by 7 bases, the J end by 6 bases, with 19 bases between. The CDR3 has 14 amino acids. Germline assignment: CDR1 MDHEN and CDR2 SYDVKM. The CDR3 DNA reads TGTGCCAGCAAATTGGACGGTGGTCTTGCCGAGCAGTACTTC. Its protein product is CASKLDGGLAEQYF.

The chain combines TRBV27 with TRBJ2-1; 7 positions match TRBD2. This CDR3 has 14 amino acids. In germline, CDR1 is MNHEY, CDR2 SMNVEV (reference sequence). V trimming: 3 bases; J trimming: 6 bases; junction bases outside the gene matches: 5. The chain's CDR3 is CASSFAGEGNEQFF. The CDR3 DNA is TGTGCCAGCAGTTTTGCGGGAGAGGGCAATGAGCAGTTCTTC.

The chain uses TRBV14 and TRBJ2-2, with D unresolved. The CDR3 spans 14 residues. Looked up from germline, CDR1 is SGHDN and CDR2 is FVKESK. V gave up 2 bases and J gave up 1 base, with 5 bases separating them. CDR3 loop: CASSQWVNTGELFF. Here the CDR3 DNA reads TGTGCCAGCAGCCAATGGGTGAACACCGGGGAGCTGTTTTTT.

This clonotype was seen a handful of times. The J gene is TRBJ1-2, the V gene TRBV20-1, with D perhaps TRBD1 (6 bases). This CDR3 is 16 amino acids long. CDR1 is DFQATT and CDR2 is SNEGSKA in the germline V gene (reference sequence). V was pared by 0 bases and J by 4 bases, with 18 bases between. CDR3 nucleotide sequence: TGCAGTGCTAGAGATATGAAGGGGGGGTTTAGCTATGGCTACACCTTC. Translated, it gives CSARDMKGGFSYGYTF.

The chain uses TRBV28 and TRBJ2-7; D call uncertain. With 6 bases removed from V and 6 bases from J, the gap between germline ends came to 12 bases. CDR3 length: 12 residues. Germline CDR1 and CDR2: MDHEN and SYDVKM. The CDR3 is CASSSSRPEQYF. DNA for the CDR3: TGTGCCAGCAGCAGCAGCAGGCCCGAGCAGTACTTC.

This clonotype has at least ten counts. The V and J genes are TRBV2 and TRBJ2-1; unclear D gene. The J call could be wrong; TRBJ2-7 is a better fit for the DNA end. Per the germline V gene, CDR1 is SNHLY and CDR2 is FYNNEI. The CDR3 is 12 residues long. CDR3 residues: CASSDSYNEQYF. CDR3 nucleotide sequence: TGTGCCAGCAGTGACTCCTACAATGAGCAGTACTTC.